This TCR beta chain was identified in a study of T cell responses to AZD1222 COVID-19 vaccine. The data were produced by immunoSEQ multiplex PCR, yet TCRdb's version contains in-frame clones alone and is incomplete. The repertoire holds about 130,000 clones, more than 75% seen once, with about 4% in the top ten. Overall study findings and caveats: Only five to seven AZD1222 recipients were seropositive at baseline.

A note on this clone: Its antigen is unknown.

The sample consisted of peripheral blood, taken on day 0 of AZD1222 vaccination. The clonotype originates from an adult in good health.

CDR3 sequence (DNA): TGTGCCAGCAGCCTTACGACAGGGGGTAACACTGAAGCTTTCTTT. Amino acids: CASSLTTGGNTEAFF. The chain combines TRBV7-9 with TRBJ1-1; 9 bases line up with TRBD1. Germline CDR1 and CDR2: SEHNR and FQNEAQ (reference sequence). The CDR3 runs 15 residues. J lost 2 bases, V lost 5 bases, and 6 bases had no gene match.